The 16 T cell receptor beta chains below come from one sample, sequenced in a study of blood T cell repertoires in COVID-19. Produced via immunoSEQ multiplex PCR; TCRdb's table is partial and in-frame only. The sample consists of roughly 100,000 clones, roughly 87% of them appearing once. The sequenced material came from peripheral blood. The source of these receptors is a woman older than 75 in a cohort sampled during active COVID-19.

The chain recombines TRBV19 with TRBJ2-1, with D possibly being TRBD1 (5 bases). This CDR3 has 13 residues. V was clipped by 4 bases and J by 8 bases, with 12 bases between them. Germline V gene sequence: CDR1 LNHDA, CDR2 SQIVND (reference sequence). The CDR3 protein is CASSRPQGYEQFF. The DNA of the CDR3 is TGTGCCAGTAGTAGACCCCAGGGTTATGAGCAGTTCTTC.

This clone was seen more than once but under ten times. The chain has TRBV19 and TRBJ1-5; no firm D call. CDR1 LNHDA and CDR2 SQIVND come from the germline V gene (reference sequence). This CDR3 is built from 15 residues. Trimming took 10 bases from V and 5 from J, leaving 21 bases between them. The DNA of the CDR3 is TGTGCCACCCACGCCTTTGGAGAGGCCTATCAGCCCCAGCATTTT. This encodes CATHAFGEAYQPQHF.

This chain joins TRBV5-1 and TRBJ2-7; 9 bases match TRBD2. V was pared by 3 bases and J by 4 bases, with 8 bases of the junction left unmatched. Germline values: CDR1 SGHRS, CDR2 YFSETQ. The CDR3 is made up of 15 amino acids. The DNA of the CDR3 is TGCGCCAGCAGCTCAGGACAAACTAGCGGGTACGAGCAGTACTTC. Translated: CASSSGQTSGYEQYF.

The chain carries TRBV5-1 and TRBJ2-7; D may be TRBD2 (6 bases). This CDR3 region has 14 residues. Deletions cut 1 base from V and 6 bases from J, with 14 bases between. CDR1 and CDR2 (germline): SGHRS, YFSETQ. The DNA for the CDR3 is TGCGCCAGCAGCTTGATGGAGGGTCGTAGCGAGCAGTACTTC. It codes for CASSLMEGRSEQYF.

This clone has a single count. The chain uses TRBV5-1 and TRBJ2-1; TRBD2 is a possible D gene (5 bases). V shed 4 bases and J shed 9 bases, with 11 bases lying between them. Germline V gene lookup returns CDR1 SGHRS and CDR2 YFSETQ. CDR3 length: 12 amino acids. DNA of the CDR3: TGCGCCAGCAGCCTAGCCATCAGTGAGCAGTTCTTC. Protein product: CASSLAISEQFF.

This clone was seen only a few times. The chain joins TRBV1 to TRBJ2-7; the table names TRBD2, a call not compared with the DNA. TRBV1 is an annotated pseudogene. The CDR3 extends over 15 amino acids. In DNA, the CDR3 is TGCACCAGCAGAATTAGGACTAGCGACATTTACGAGCAGTACTTC. It specifies CTSRIRTSDIYEQYF.

V usage is TRBV28 and J usage is TRBJ1-2, with 7 bases that match TRBD1. With 7 bases clipped from V and 7 bases from J, the junction kept 9 bases outside the gene matches. Germline lookup yields CDR1 MDHEN and CDR2 SYDVKM. This CDR3 has 13 residues. The CDR3 nucleotides read TGTGCCAGCAATAGACAGGGCTTGAGTGGCTACACCTTC. As protein: CASNRQGLSGYTF.

This sequence joins TRBV10-2 and TRBJ1-1, with D unresolved. Trimming pared 6 bases from V and 6 bases from J, leaving 11 bases between. This CDR3 has 12 amino acids. CDR1 and CDR2 from the germline V gene are WSHSY and SAAADI. CDR3 loop: CASRQDYPEAFF. The CDR3 region has the DNA TGCGCCAGCAGGCAGGATTATCCTGAAGCTTTCTTT.

The rearrangement joins TRBV5-4 to TRBJ2-3; 8 nucleotides agree with TRBD2. Per germline, CDR1 SGHNT and CDR2 YYREEE (reference sequence). This CDR3 contains 17 residues. The V gene end was trimmed by 4 bases and the J gene end by 3 bases; junction bases not matched to a gene: 13. Written as DNA, the CDR3 is TGTGCCAGCAGCCCTAAAGCGGGGGCGCAACGAACAGATACGCAGTATTTT. It encodes CASSPKAGAQRTDTQYF.

The CDR3 DNA reads as TGTGCCAGCAGTTTCTCCGTGGGACAGGGGTTGTATGGCTACACCTTC. Translating it yields CASSFSVGQGLYGYTF. The chain combines TRBV27 with TRBJ1-2; 10 positions match TRBD1. V gave up 3 bases and J gave up 5 bases; unmatched junction bases: 9. Germline loops: CDR1 MNHEY, CDR2 SMNVEV (reference sequence). The length of the CDR3 is 16 residues.

V gene TRBV4-2 combines with J gene TRBJ1-1; TRBD1 matches 10 bases. CDR1 and CDR2 from the germline V gene are LGHNA and YNFKEQ. The CDR3 is 16 amino acids. Trimming cost V 2 bases and J 6 bases; bases outside gene matches: 9. The CDR3, as DNA: TGTGCCAGCAGCCAACTTACGGGACAGGGGTCCCCTGAAGCTTTCTTT. Protein sequence: CASSQLTGQGSPEAFF.

The rearrangement links TRBV24-1 to TRBJ2-1; 7 bases align to TRBD2. This CDR3 comprises 14 residues. Germline-derived CDR1 and CDR2 are KGHDR and SFDVKD. Trimming took 5 bases from V and 5 from J; bases not matched to a gene: 5. The CDR3 here is CATSASGVHNEQFF. DNA for the CDR3: TGTGCCACCAGTGCTAGCGGCGTCCACAATGAGCAGTTCTTC.

The rearrangement uses TRBV6-5 and TRBJ2-1; D remains unclear. Germline V lookup: CDR1 MNHEY, CDR2 SVGAGI. The V end was cut by 5 bases, the J end by 7 bases, with 12 bases between. The CDR3 is 13 amino acids. In nucleotides, the CDR3 is TGTGCCAGCAGTCCTGCCACCGGGAATGAGCAGTTCTTC. It is translated as CASSPATGNEQFF.

The chain joins TRBV7-6 to TRBJ2-3; D unresolved. The V end lost 2 bases, the J end lost 2 bases, and 8 bases lay between the germline ends. This CDR3 is 14 amino acids long. Germline V gene data show CDR1 as SGHVS and CDR2 as FNYEAQ. The CDR3 loop reads CASSLNYNTDTQYF. Written as DNA, the CDR3 is TGTGCCAGCAGCTTAAACTACAACACAGATACGCAGTATTTT.

The chain uses TRBV10-2 and TRBJ2-5, with 8 bases identical to TRBD2. CDR1 is WSHSY, CDR2 SAAADI, per germline. The CDR3 has 14 residues. V gave up 5 bases and J gave up 1 base; unmatched junction bases: 3. The CDR3, as DNA: TGCGCCAGCAGTTTAGCGGGGACCCAAGAGACCCAGTACTTC. As protein: CASSLAGTQETQYF.

This clone was detected only once. This chain joins TRBV30 and TRBJ1-4; possibly TRBD1 for D (5 bases). The V end was cut by 7 bases, the J end by 8 bases, with 17 bases between. The CDR3 is 13 amino acids. Per germline, CDR1 GTSNPN and CDR2 SVGIG (reference sequence). The DNA for the CDR3 is TGTGCCTCGGCTGGACAATTTAAGGAAAAACTGTTTTTT. This sequence encodes CASAGQFKEKLFF.